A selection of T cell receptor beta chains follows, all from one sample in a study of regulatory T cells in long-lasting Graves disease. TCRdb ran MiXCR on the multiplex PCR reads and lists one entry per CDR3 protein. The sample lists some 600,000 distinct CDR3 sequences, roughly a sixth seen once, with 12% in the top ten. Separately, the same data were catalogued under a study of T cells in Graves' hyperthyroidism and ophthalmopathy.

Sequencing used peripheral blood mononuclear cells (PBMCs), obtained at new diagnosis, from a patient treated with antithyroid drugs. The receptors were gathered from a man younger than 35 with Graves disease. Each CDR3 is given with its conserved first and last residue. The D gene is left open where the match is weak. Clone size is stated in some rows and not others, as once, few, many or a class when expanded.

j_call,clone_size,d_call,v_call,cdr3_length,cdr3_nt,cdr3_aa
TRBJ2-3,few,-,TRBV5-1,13,TGCGCCAGCAGCTTGGCCGAGTCAGATACGCAGTATTTT,CASSLAESDTQYF
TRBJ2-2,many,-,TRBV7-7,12,TGTGCTAGCAGCCCGAGGAACGGGGAGCTGTTTTTT,CASSPRNGELFF
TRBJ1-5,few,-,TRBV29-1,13,TGCAGCGTTGCGCAAGGATTCAATCAGCCCCAGCATTTT,CSVAQGFNQPQHF
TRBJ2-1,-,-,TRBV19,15,TGTGCCAGTAGTATCGGGGGCGGGGTGGTGAATGAGCAGTTCTTC,CASSIGGGVVNEQFF
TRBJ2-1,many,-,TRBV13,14,TGTGCCAGCAGCGCAGGAAGGGGCTACAATGAGCAGTTCTTC,CASSAGRGYNEQFF
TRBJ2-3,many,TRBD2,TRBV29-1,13,TGCAGCGTTGCGCGGGAGGGCCCAGATACGCAGTATTTT,CSVAREGPDTQYF
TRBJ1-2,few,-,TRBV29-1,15,TGCAGCGTTGAAGTGCGCCGCGTGGGGAACTATGGCTACACCTTC,CSVEVRRVGNYGYTF
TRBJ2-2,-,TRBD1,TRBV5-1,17,TGCGCCAGCAGCTTGGAAGGTTCGTCAGGGGGCACCGGGGAGCTGTTTTTT,CASSLEGSSGGTGELFF
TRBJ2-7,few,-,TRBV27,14,TGTGCCAGCAGCCCAGTATACGGGAGCTACGAGCAGTACTTC,CASSPVYGSYEQYF
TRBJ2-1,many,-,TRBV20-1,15,TGCAGCGCTAGGAGCCCGGGAGAAGGGCACAATGAGCAGTTCTTC,CSARSPGEGHNEQFF
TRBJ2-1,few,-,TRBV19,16,TGTGCCAGTAGTATCGGCGGAGGAGGGATTTACAATGAGCAGTTCTTC,CASSIGGGGIYNEQFF
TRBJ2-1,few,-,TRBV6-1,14,TGTGCCAGCAGTGTACTGGGCCCGGTTGATGAGCAGTTCTTC,CASSVLGPVDEQFF
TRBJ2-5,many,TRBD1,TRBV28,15,TGTGCCAGCAGTCTGGACAGGTGGGGACAAGAGACCCAGTACTTC,CASSLDRWGQETQYF
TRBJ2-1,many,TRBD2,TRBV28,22,TGTGCCAGCAGTTTAACAGGCAGATGGGTAGCGGGAGGTAAGAGCTCCTACAATGAGCAGTTCTTC,CASSLTGRWVAGGKSSYNEQFF
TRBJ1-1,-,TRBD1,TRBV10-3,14,TGTGCCATCAGTGGGACAGGAGGGAACACTGAAGCTTTCTTT,CAISGTGGNTEAFF
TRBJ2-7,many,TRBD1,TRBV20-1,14,TGCAGTGCTACCGGGACAGCCTTTTCTTTCGAGCAGTACTTC,CSATGTAFSFEQYF
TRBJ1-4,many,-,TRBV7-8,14,TGTGCCAGCAGCGCGAGACGGATTAATGAAAAACTGTTTTTT,CASSARRINEKLFF
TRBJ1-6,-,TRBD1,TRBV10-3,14,TGTGCCGTCAGTGAAGGGCAGGGGGGACCACCCCTCCACTTT,CAVSEGQGGPPLHF
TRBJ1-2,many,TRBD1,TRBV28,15,TGTGCCAGCAGTTTATCCCAGGACAGGGCCTATGGCTACACCTTC,CASSLSQDRAYGYTF
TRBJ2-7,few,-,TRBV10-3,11,TGTGCCATCAGTAAGGGGCTCGAGCAGTACTTC,CAISKGLEQYF
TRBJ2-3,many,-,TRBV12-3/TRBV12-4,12,TGTGCCAGCAGTTTTTACACAGATACGCAGTATTTT,CASSFYTDTQYF
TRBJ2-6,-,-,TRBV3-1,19,TGTGCCAGCAGCCAACTAGGTGCCCTTATCCCTTCTGGGGCCAACGTCCTGACTTTC,CASSQLGALIPSGANVLTF
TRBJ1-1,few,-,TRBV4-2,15,TGTGCCAGCAGCCAAGATCCGTTAATGAACACTGAAGCTTTCTTT,CASSQDPLMNTEAFF
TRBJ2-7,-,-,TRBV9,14,TGTGCCAGCAGCGTAGGGGGGACCAACTACGAGCAGTACTTC,CASSVGGTNYEQYF
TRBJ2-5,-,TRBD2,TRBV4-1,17,TGCGCCAGCAGCTCCCTAAGCGGGGACCGGAGGGCCGAGACCCAGTACTTC,CASSSLSGDRRAETQYF
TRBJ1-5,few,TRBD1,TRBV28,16,TGTGCCAGCAGCTCGCCAGGACAGGGGGAAGTTCAGCCCCAGCATTTT,CASSSPGQGEVQPQHF
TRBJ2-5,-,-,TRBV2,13,TGTGCCAGCAAAGTGACGAGGGAAGAGACCCAGTACTTC,CASKVTREETQYF
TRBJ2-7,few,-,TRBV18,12,TGTGCCAGCTCACCCGTCTGGTACGAGCAGTACTTC,CASSPVWYEQYF
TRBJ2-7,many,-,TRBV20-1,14,TGCAGTGCTGCTGGGGGGAGAAGCTCCTACGAGCAGTACTTC,CSAAGGRSSYEQYF
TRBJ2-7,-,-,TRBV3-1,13,TGTGCCAGCAGCCAAGTAACTAGGAACGAGCAGTACTTC,CASSQVTRNEQYF
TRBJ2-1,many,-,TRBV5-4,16,TGTGCCAGCACCAGATCCGGGACCGCTTCCTACAATGAGCAGTTCTTC,CASTRSGTASYNEQFF
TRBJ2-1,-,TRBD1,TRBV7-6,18,TGTGCCAGCAGCTTAGATCGTATACGACAGGGCTCCTACAATGAGCAGTTCTTC,CASSLDRIRQGSYNEQFF
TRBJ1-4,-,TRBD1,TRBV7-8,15,TGTGCCAGCAGGCTGACAGGGGGCGGACAGGAAAAACTGTTTTTT,CASRLTGGGQEKLFF
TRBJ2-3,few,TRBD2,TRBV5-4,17,TGTGCCAGCAGCTTGGCTCCGACTAGCGGGATCACAGATACGCAGTATTTT,CASSLAPTSGITDTQYF
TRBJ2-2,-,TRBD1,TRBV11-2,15,TGTGCCAGCAGAATTCTGGACAGGGACACCGGGGAGCTGTTTTTT,CASRILDRDTGELFF
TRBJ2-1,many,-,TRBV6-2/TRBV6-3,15,TGTGCCAGCAGTTACCGTAGCGGAATCTACAATGAGCAGTTCTTC,CASSYRSGIYNEQFF
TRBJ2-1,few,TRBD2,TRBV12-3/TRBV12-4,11,TGTGCCAGCAGTATTAGCGGGAGGGAGTTCTTC,CASSISGREFF
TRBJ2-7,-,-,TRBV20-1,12,TGCAGTTCCGTTAGCCAGGGAGGCGAGCAGTACTTC,CSSVSQGGEQYF
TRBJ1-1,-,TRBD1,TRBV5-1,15,TGCGCCAGCAGCTCCCCGCAAGAGACAGGGCCTGAAGCTTTCTTT,CASSSPQETGPEAFF
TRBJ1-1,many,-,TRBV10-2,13,TGCGCCAGCAGAGGACGGGGGAACACTGAAGCTTTCTTT,CASRGRGNTEAFF
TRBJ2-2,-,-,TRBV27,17,TGTGCCAGCAGTTTATCTTTTTCAGGGGGGACCACCGGGGAGCTGTTTTTT,CASSLSFSGGTTGELFF
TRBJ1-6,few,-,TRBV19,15,TGTGCCAGTAGTACTGAACGGGGGCAGGATTCACCCCTCCACTTT,CASSTERGQDSPLHF
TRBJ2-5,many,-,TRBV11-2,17,TGTGCCAGCAGCTTAGAATTTCGGGGGTTGGGACAAGAGACCCAGTACTTC,CASSLEFRGLGQETQYF
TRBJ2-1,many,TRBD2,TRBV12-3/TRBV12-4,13,TGTGCCAGCAGTCTAGCGGGTGAGAATGAGCAGTTCTTC,CASSLAGENEQFF